The 25 T cell receptor beta chains below were found in one sample sequenced in a study of beta chain features in type 1 diabetes. Study findings and constraints: Type 1 diabetes patients showed a moderate but significant shortening of TCRB CDR3s in all four CD4+ subsets.

These receptors have no identified antigens. Every bit of the isolated RNA underwent reverse transcription, so sequencing read expressed TCRB transcripts. Repertoires were generated with immunoSEQ multiplex PCR, while TCRdb's copy carries only in-frame clones and drops some. This table has approximately 50,000 clones, roughly 39% appearing once. Sample: Tregs from blood. Receptors were obtained from a man aged 25 to 45 with type 1 diabetes.

J is TRBJ1-2 and V is TRBV7-9; no firm D call. This CDR3 comprises 13 residues. CDR1 is SEHNR, CDR2 FQNEAQ, per germline (reference sequence). V lost 1 base and J lost 7, with 10 bases in between. This CDR3 is CASSLGDSPGYTF. The CDR3 DNA follows: TGTGCCAGCAGCTTAGGCGACTCCCCTGGCTACACCTTC.

This clone was picked up one time. The rearrangement joins TRBV5-1 to TRBJ2-5, with 13 bases fitting TRBD2. Germline V gene data show CDR1 as SGHRS and CDR2 as YFSETQ. With V trimmed by 7 bases and J by 4 bases, 7 bases remained unmatched. The length of the CDR3 is 15 residues. CDR3 DNA sequence: TGCGCCAGCCACTCGGGACTAGCGGGACCAGAGACCCAGTACTTC. It encodes CASHSGLAGPETQYF.

The rearrangement joins TRBV6-1 to TRBJ2-4, with TRBD1 identical over 10 bases. The germline CDR1 and CDR2 sequences are MNHNS and SASEGT. This CDR3 comprises 14 residues. Unmatched junction bases numbered 4, after V lost 5 bases and J lost 6 bases. Written as DNA, the CDR3 is TGTGCCAGCAGTTCGGACAGGGGGGCAAACATTCAGTACTTC. The encoded protein is CASSSDRGANIQYF.

This chain's CDR3 is CASTRQSYGYTF. Here the CDR3 DNA reads TGTGCCAGCACAAGACAGAGCTATGGCTACACCTTC. The chain carries TRBV5-6 and TRBJ1-2; weak D call: TRBD1 (5 bases). The CDR3 consists of 12 residues. Germline-derived CDR1 and CDR2 are SGHDT and YYEEEE. The ends were cut back, 6 bases at V and 4 bases at J, with 10 bases in the middle.

The chain couples TRBV7-2 to TRBJ2-5; D unclear. Germline assignment: CDR1 SGHTA and CDR2 FQGNSA. Trimming stripped 5 bases from V and 5 bases from J, with 12 bases between. The CDR3 has 13 residues. The CDR3 reads CASSPQIGETQYF. The CDR3 DNA reads TGTGCCAGCAGCCCCCAGATCGGGGAGACCCAGTACTTC.

The genes are TRBV4-1 and TRBJ2-5; D gene uncertain. V was cut by 0 bases and J by 2 bases, with 7 bases left in between. The CDR3 loop spans 14 amino acids. Germline V gene lookup returns CDR1 MGHRA and CDR2 YSYEKL. CDR3 sequence reads: CASSQDVPQETQYF. In DNA form, the CDR3 reads TGCGCCAGCAGCCAAGATGTTCCTCAAGAGACCCAGTACTTC.

V gene TRBV6-1 combines with J gene TRBJ1-5; possibly TRBD1 for D (5 bases). The CDR3 is 15 amino acids. V shed 1 base and J shed 2 bases, with 9 bases lying between them. The germline gives CDR1 MNHNS, CDR2 SASEGT. CDR3 DNA sequence: TGTGCCAGCAGTGAAGGGGGCTACGGCAATCAGCCCCAGCATTTT. Amino acid sequence: CASSEGGYGNQPQHF.

This clone was counted between two and nine times. The chain joins TRBV2 to TRBJ2-5; 8 nucleotides align to TRBD1. V lost 4 bases to trimming and J lost 4 bases; unmatched junction nucleotides: 2. Germline CDR1 and CDR2: SNHLY and FYNNEI. This CDR3 is 13 amino acids long. The CDR3 loop reads CASSADRGETQYF. In nucleotides, the CDR3 is TGTGCCAGCAGTGCTGACAGGGGAGAGACCCAGTACTTC.

This clone has a handful of counts. This chain uses TRBV7-2 with TRBJ2-7, with D possibly matching TRBD2 (5 bases). Germline V CDR1 and CDR2: SGHTA, FQGNSA. Between the trimmed V and J ends, which lost 5 bases and 0 bases, there was a span of 14 bases. This CDR3 contains 15 residues. In nucleotides, the CDR3 is TGTGCCAGCAGCGCCTCCAGCGGAACCTCCTACGAGCAGTACTTC. Amino acid sequence: CASSASSGTSYEQYF.

The chain uses TRBV28 and TRBJ1-1; D gene uncertain. Looked up from germline, CDR1 is MDHEN and CDR2 is SYDVKM. CDR3 length: 14 residues. Trimming pared 1 base from V and 1 base from J, leaving 7 bases between. CDR3: CASSLSPGNTEAFF. CDR3 DNA: TGTGCCAGCAGTTTATCTCCGGGGAACACTGAAGCTTTCTTT.

The chain joins TRBV5-4 to TRBJ2-1; tentative D call: TRBD2 (6 bases). Germline V gene sequence: CDR1 SGHNT, CDR2 YYREEE (reference sequence). The CDR3 extends over 15 amino acids. Trimming removed 3 bases from V and 2 bases from J, with 12 bases in between. The CDR3 spells CASSSGREPYNEQFF. The CDR3 region has the DNA TGTGCCAGCAGCTCTGGACGGGAGCCCTACAATGAGCAGTTCTTC. The full variable domain, completed using reference TRBV5-4 and TRBJ2-1, is ETGVTQSPTHLIKTRGQQVTLRCSSQSGHNTVSWYQQALGQGPQFIFQYYREEENGRGNFPPRFSGLQFPNYSSELNVNALELDDSALYLCASSSGREPYNEQFFGPGTRLTVL.

The chain uses TRBV27 and TRBJ2-7; TRBD2 might be the D (5 bases). Germline CDR1 MNHEY, CDR2 SMNVEV (reference sequence). V lost 8 bases, J lost 2 bases, and 13 bases lay in between. The CDR3 extends over 13 amino acids. The CDR3 nucleotides are TGTGCCAGCGGGGTGACGGGGACCTACGAGCAGTACTTC. Translation: CASGVTGTYEQYF.

V is TRBV28 and J is TRBJ2-7; a weak D match, TRBD2 (6 bases). Trimming stripped 5 bases from V and 4 bases from J, with 6 bases between. Germline-derived CDR1 and CDR2 are MDHEN and SYDVKM. The CDR3 length is 11 residues. This CDR3 is CASSLAYEQYF. The CDR3 bases are TGTGCCAGCAGTCTAGCGTACGAGCAGTACTTC.

The rearrangement uses TRBV27 and TRBJ1-1; 9 bases map to TRBD1. The germline V gene encodes CDR1 MNHEY and CDR2 SMNVEV (reference sequence). Germline trimming cut 5 bases from V and 5 bases from J; bases unmatched to any gene: 9. The CDR3 has 15 amino acids. CDR3 amino acids: CASSPWDREMTEAFF. The CDR3 bases are TGTGCCAGCAGTCCGTGGGACAGGGAGATGACTGAAGCTTTCTTT.

This chain connects TRBV5-4 to TRBJ2-7; 8 bases line up with TRBD2. The V gene end was trimmed by 1 base and the J gene end by 5 bases; junction bases not matched to a gene: 14. The CDR3 contains 17 residues. From germline, CDR1 is SGHNT and CDR2 YYREEE (reference sequence). The CDR3 spells CASSLPPSGRATNEQYF. Here the CDR3 DNA reads TGTGCCAGCAGCTTGCCCCCCTCCGGGAGGGCCACTAACGAGCAGTACTTC.

This clone was detected only a few times. V gene TRBV5-1 combines with J gene TRBJ1-1, with D unclear. This CDR3 comprises 15 residues. V lost 3 bases and J lost 0, with 12 bases in between. Germline V gives CDR1 SGHRS, CDR2 YFSETQ. CDR3 loop: CASSSFGGMNTEAFF. The DNA for the CDR3 is TGCGCCAGCAGCTCCTTCGGAGGGATGAACACTGAAGCTTTCTTT.

The chain couples TRBV28 to TRBJ1-2; 7 bases agree with TRBD1. The CDR3 is made up of 14 amino acids. J was trimmed by 4 bases and V by 6 bases; bases with no gene match: 8. CDR1 is MDHEN and CDR2 is SYDVKM in the germline V gene. CDR3 region: CASRGEGASYGYTF. In DNA form, the CDR3 reads TGTGCCAGCAGGGGAGAGGGGGCGAGCTATGGCTACACCTTC.

V gene TRBV11-3 combines with J gene TRBJ2-7; D unresolved. In germline, CDR1 is SGHNT, CDR2 YENEEA. V lost 3 bases to trimming and J lost 0 bases, with 9 bases between them. The CDR3 runs to 14 residues. In nucleotides, the CDR3 is TGTGCCAGCAGCTTTTATTACAGCTCCTACGAGCAGTACTTC. It is translated as CASSFYYSSYEQYF.

This clone was recorded only once. The chain links TRBV4-3 to TRBJ1-1; D is perhaps TRBD1 (5 bases). The CDR3 loop spans 14 amino acids. Germline V CDR1 and CDR2: LGHNA, YSLEER. V dropped 2 bases and J dropped 3 bases, with 10 bases sitting between them. The CDR3 protein is CASSQHLRDTEAFF. CDR3 coding DNA: TGCGCCAGCAGCCAACATCTCAGGGACACTGAAGCTTTCTTT.

V usage is TRBV28 and J usage is TRBJ1-4; D unclear. Germline assignment: CDR1 MDHEN and CDR2 SYDVKM. This CDR3 is built from 16 residues. Trimming took off 5 bases at V and 0 bases at J, with 13 bases between the two ends. The CDR3 loop reads CASSPFTGTTNEKLFF. DNA of the CDR3: TGTGCCAGCAGTCCATTCACGGGGACAACTAATGAAAAACTGTTTTTT.

This clone appeared a few times. The chain couples TRBV5-1 to TRBJ2-7; D might be TRBD1 (5 bases). This CDR3 region has 13 residues. Trimming took 5 bases from V and 4 from J, leaving 13 bases between them. Germline lookup yields CDR1 SGHRS and CDR2 YFSETQ. In DNA, the CDR3 is TGCGCCAGCAGTAGGGGATTAGAGTACGAGCAGTACTTC. As protein: CASSRGLEYEQYF.

The chain combines TRBV6-1 with TRBJ2-5; D unclear. This CDR3 contains 11 residues. Germline values: CDR1 MNHNS, CDR2 SASEGT. V gave up 8 bases and J gave up 2 bases, with 6 bases separating them. The DNA for the CDR3 is TGTGCCAGCTCCGGGCAAGAGACCCAGTACTTC. Amino acid sequence: CASSGQETQYF.

This clone appeared a few times. The chain uses TRBV19 and TRBJ1-5; D ambiguous. Germline V gene lookup returns CDR1 LNHDA and CDR2 SQIVND (reference sequence). Trimming left V 5 bases short and J 2 bases short, with 16 bases between. The CDR3 sequence is 16 residues long. The CDR3 DNA follows: TGTGCCAGTAGTTCCGATGACGGGTACGGCAATCAGCCCCAGCATTTT. It yields the protein CASSSDDGYGNQPQHF.

The chain joins TRBV18 to TRBJ2-1; 10 bases agree with TRBD1. Germline CDR1 reads KGHSH; CDR2 reads LQKENI. The CDR3 length is 17 residues. J lost 6 bases, V lost 3 bases, and 11 bases had no gene match. CDR3 sequence (DNA): TGTGCCAGCTCACCTTACGCCGGGACAGGGGAAGCCAATGAGCAGTTCTTC. It is translated as CASSPYAGTGEANEQFF.

This rearrangement joins TRBV27 to TRBJ2-1; D gene unclear. This CDR3 has 14 residues. CDR1 is MNHEY and CDR2 is SMNVEV in the germline V gene (reference sequence). The V end was cut by 3 bases, the J end by 0 bases, with 6 bases between. CDR3: CASSFRTSYNEQFF. CDR3 coding DNA: TGTGCCAGCAGTTTTAGAACCTCCTACAATGAGCAGTTCTTC.